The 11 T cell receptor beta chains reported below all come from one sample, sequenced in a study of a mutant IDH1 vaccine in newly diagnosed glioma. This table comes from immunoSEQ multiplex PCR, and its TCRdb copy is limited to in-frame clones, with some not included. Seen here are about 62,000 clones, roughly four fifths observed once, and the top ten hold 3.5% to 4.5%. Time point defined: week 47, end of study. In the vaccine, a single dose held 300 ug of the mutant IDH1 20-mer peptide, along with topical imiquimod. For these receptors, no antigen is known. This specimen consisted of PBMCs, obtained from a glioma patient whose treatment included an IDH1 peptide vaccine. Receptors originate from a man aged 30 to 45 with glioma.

CDR3 bases: TGTGCCAGCAGCTACAGACCGCCGATCTCCTACGAGCAGTACTTC. Protein sequence: CASSYRPPISYEQYF. The chain employs TRBV5-8 and TRBJ2-7; D is undetermined. Germline CDR1 and CDR2: SGHTS and YDEGEE. CDR3 length: 15 amino acids. V was pared by 3 bases and J by 0 bases, with 13 bases between.

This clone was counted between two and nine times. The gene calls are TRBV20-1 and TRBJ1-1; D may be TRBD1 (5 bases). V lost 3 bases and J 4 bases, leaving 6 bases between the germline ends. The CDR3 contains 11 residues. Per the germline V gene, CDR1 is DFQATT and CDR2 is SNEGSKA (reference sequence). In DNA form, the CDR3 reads TGCAGTGCTAGTGACAGCACTGAAGCTTTCTTT. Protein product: CSASDSTEAFF.

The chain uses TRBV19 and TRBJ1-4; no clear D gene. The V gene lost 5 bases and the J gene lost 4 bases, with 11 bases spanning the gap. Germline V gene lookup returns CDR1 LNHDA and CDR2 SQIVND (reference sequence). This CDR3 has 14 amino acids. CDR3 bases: TGTGCCAGTAGTCGGAGACGGATTAATGAAAAACTGTTTTTT. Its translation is CASSRRRINEKLFF.

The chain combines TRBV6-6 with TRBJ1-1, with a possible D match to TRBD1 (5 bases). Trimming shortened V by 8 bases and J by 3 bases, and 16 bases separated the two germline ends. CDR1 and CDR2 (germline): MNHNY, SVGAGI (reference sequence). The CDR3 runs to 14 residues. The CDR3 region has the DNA TGTGCCAGCTCGGCCCGGGACTGGGACACTGAAGCTTTCTTT. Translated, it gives CASSARDWDTEAFF.

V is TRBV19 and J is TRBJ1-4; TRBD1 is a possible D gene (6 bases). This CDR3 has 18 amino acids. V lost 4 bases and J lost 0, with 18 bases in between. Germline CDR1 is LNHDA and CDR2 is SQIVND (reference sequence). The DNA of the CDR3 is TGTGCCAGTAGTAGCCCAGGGGATCCCTTTGCAACTAATGAAAAACTGTTTTTT. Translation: CASSSPGDPFATNEKLFF. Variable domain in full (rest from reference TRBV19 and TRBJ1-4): DGGITQSPKYLFRKEGQNVTLSCEQNLNHDAMYWYRQDPGQGLRLIYYSQIVNDFQKGDIAEGYSVSREKKESFPLTVTSAQKNPTAFYLCASSSPGDPFATNEKLFFGSGTQLSVL.

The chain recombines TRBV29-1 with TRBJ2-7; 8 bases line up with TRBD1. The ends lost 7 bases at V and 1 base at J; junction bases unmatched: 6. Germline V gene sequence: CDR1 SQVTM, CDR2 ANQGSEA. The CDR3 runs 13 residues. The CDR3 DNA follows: TGCAGCGCCCGGAGGACAGGGTCCTACGAGCAGTACTTC. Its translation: CSARRTGSYEQYF.

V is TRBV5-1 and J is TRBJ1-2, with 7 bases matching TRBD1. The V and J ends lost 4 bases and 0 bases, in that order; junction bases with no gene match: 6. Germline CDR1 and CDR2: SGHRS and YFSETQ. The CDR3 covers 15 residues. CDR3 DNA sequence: TGCGCCAGCAGCCATGGGACAGCTTCTAACTATGGCTACACCTTC. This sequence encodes CASSHGTASNYGYTF.

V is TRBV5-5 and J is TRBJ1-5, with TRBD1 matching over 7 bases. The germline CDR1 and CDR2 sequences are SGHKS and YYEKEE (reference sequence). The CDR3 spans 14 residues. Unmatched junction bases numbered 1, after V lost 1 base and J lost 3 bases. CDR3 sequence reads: CASSLTGDNQPQHF. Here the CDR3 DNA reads TGTGCCAGCAGCTTGACAGGGGACAATCAGCCCCAGCATTTT.

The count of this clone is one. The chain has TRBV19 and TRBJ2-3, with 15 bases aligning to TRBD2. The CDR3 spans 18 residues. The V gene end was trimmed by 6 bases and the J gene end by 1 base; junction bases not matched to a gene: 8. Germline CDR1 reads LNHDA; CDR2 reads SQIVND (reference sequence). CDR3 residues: CASSRTSGGARGTDTQYF. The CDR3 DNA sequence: TGTGCCAGTAGCAGGACTAGCGGGGGGGCGAGGGGCACAGATACGCAGTATTTT.

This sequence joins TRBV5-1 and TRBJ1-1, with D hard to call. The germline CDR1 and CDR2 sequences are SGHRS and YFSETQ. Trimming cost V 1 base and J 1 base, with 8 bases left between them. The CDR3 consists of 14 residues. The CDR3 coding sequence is TGCGCCAGCAGCTTGCAGGTTGCGAACACTGAAGCTTTCTTT. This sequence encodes CASSLQVANTEAFF.

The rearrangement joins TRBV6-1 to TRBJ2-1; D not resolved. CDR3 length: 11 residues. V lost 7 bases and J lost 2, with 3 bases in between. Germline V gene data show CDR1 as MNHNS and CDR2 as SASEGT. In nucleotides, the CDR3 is TGTGCCAGCACCCCCTACAATGAGCAGTTCTTC. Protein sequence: CASTPYNEQFF.